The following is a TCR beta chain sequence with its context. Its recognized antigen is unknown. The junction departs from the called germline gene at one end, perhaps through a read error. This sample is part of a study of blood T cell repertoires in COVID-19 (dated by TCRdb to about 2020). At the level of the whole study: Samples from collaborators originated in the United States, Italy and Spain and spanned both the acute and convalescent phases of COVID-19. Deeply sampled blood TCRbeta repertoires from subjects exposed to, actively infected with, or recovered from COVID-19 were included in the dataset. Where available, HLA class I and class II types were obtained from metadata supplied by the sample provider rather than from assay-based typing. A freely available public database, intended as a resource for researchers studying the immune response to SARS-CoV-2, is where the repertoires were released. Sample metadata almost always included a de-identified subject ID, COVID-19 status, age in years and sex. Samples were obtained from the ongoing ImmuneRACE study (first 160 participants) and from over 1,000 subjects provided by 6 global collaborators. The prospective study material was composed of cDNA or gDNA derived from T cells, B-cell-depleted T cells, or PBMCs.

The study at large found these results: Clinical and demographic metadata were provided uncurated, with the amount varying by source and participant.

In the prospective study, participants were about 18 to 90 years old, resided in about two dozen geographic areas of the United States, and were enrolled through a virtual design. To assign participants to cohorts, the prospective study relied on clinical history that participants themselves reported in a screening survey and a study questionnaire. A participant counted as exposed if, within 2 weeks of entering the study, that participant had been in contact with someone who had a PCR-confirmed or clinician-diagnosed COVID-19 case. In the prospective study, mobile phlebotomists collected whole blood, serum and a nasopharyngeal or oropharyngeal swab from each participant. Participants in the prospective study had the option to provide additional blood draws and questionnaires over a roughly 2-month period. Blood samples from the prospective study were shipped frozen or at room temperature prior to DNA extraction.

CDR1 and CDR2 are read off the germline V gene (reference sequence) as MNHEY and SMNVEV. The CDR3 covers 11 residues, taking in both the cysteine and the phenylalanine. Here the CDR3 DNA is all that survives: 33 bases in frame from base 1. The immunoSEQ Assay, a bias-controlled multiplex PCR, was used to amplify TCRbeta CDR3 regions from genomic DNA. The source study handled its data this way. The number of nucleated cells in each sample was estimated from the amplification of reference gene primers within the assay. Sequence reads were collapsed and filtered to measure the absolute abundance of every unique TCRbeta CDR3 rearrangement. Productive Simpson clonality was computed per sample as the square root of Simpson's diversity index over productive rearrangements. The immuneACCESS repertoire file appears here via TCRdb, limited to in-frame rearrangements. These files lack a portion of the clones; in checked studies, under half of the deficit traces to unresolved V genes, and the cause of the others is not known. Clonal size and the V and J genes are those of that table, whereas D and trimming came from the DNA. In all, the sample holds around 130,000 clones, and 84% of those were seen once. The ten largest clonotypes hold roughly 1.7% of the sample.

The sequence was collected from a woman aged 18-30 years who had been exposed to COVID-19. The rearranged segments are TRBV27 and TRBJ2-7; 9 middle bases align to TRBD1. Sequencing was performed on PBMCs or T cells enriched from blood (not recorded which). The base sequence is TGTGCCAGCAAGGTCCTGGGACAGGGCGACTTC. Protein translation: CASKVLGQGDF.